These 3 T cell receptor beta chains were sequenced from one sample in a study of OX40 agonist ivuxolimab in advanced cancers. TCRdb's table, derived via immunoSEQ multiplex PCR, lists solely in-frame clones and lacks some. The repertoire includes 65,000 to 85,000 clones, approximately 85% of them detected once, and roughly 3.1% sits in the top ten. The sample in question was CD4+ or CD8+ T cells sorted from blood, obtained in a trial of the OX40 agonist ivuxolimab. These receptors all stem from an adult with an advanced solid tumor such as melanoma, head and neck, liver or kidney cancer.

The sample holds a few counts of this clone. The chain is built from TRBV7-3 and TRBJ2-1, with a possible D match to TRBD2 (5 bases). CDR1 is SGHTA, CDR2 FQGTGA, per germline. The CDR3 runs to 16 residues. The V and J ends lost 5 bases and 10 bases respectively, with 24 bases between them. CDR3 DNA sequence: TGTGCCAGCAGCCAGATGGGCCCTTCTGGCGGAGGCGAGCAGTTCTTC. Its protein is CASSQMGPSGGGEQFF.

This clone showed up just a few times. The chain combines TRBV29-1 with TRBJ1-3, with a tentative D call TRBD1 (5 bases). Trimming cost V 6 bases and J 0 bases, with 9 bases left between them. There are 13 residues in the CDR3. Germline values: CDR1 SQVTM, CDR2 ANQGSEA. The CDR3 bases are TGCAGCGTGGGGGGGGGCTCTGGAAACACCATATATTTT. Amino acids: CSVGGGSGNTIYF. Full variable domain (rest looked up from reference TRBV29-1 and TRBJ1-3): SAVISQKPSRDICQRGTSLTIQCQVDSQVTMMFWYRQQPGQSLTLIATANQGSEATYESGFVIDKFPISRPNLTFSTLTVSNMSPEDSSIYLCSVGGGSGNTIYFGEGSWLTVV.

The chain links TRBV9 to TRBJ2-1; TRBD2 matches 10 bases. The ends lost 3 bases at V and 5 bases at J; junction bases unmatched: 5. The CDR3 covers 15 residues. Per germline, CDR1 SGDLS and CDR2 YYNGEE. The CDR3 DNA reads TGTGCCAGCAGCGCAAGCGGGAGGGCGGACAATGAGCAGTTCTTC. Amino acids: CASSASGRADNEQFF.